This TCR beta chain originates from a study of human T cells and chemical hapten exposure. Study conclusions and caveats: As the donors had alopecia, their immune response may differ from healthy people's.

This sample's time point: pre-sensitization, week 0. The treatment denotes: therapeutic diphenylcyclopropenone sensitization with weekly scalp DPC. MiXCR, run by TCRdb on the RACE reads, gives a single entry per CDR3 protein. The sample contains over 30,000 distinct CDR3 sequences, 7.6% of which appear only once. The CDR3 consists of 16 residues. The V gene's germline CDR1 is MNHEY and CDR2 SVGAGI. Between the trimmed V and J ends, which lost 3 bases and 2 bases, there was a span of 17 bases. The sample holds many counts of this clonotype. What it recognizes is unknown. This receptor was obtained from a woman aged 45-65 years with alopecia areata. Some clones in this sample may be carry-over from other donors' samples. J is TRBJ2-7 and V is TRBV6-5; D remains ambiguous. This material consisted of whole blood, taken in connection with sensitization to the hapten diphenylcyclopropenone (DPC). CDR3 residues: CASSYALVGIPYEQYF. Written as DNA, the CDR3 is TGTGCCAGCAGTTATGCCCTAGTGGGAATCCCCTACGAGCAGTACTTC.